This T cell receptor beta chain was found in a study of lymphopenia after photon versus proton radiotherapy. To note about this clone: The antigen is unknown.

Whole-study findings and limits: Oligoclonal CD8+ Temra expansion after nadir drove photon patients' diversity drop. Larger post-nadir TCR diversity loss correlated inversely with survival in deceased patients. Authors raise, but do not show, better survival with proton therapy.

The CDR3 extends over 15 amino acids. The germline V gene encodes CDR1 LNHDA and CDR2 SQIVND (reference sequence). Trimming left V 3 bases short and J 4 bases short, with 12 bases between. Sequencing used immunoSEQ multiplex PCR; TCRdb keeps in-frame clones, though not all of them. Of about 22,000 clones in the sample, 80% to 90% were seen once. The receptor was isolated from a man older than 75 with esophageal cancer. This sample comprised peripheral blood, obtained from a patient treated with proton-based radiotherapy. The chain combines TRBV19 with TRBJ2-2; D is possibly TRBD1 (5 bases). The CDR3 loop is CASSMGPLGTGELFF. The DNA for the CDR3 is TGTGCCAGTAGTATGGGGCCTTTGGGCACCGGGGAGCTGTTTTTT.